This T cell receptor (beta chain) was sequenced during a study of tumor and adjacent non-tumor tissue in lung cancer. No cell sorting was done before RNA was extracted from the tissue. The library came from three nested PCR rounds adapted from ARM-PCR protocols. TCRdb fed the multiplex PCR reads into MiXCR, producing one record per CDR3 protein. This table has about 200,000 distinct CDR3 sequences, about 76% appearing once. The germline CDR1 and CDR2 sequences are MGHRA and YSYEKL. This CDR3 has 14 amino acids. With regard to this clonotype: The junction shows a germline mismatch at one end, possibly a read error.

The J gene is TRBJ1-2, the V gene TRBV4-1; D gene unclear. Sequenced material: lung tumor tissue. This clonotype originated in a man in his sixties with non-small cell lung cancer. CDR3 bases: TGCGCCAGCAGCCAAATTTCGGGGAACTATGACTACATCTTC. It is translated as CASSQISGNYDYIF.